A single sample gave rise to the 5 T cell receptor beta chains below, sequenced in a study of cytomegalovirus exposure and HLA in healthy donors. The PCR made use of 60 Vbeta and 13 Jbeta primers. The repertoire was sequenced with immunoSEQ multiplex PCR; TCRdb's copy has only in-frame clones and lacks some. In total, the table holds around 75,000 clones. Sample: PBMCs. All receptors come from a woman aged 55-75 years in good health and CMV-seronegative.

The rearrangement uses TRBV7-6 and TRBJ2-1; 9 nucleotides align to TRBD2. Unmatched junction bases numbered 5, after V lost 2 bases and J lost 0 bases. This CDR3 region has 17 residues. The germline V gene encodes CDR1 SGHVS and CDR2 FNYEAQ. CDR3 loop: CASSLIAGAHSYNEQFF. CDR3 DNA: TGTGCCAGCAGCTTAATAGCGGGAGCTCACTCCTACAATGAGCAGTTCTTC.

The genes are TRBV19 and TRBJ2-5; unclear D gene. CDR3 size: 11 residues. Germline V gene sequence: CDR1 LNHDA, CDR2 SQIVND (reference sequence). V dropped 2 bases and J dropped 5 bases, with 3 bases sitting between them. The CDR3 region is CASSISETQYF. CDR3 coding DNA: TGTGCCAGTAGTATAAGCGAGACCCAGTACTTC.

This chain connects TRBV15 to TRBJ2-7; 10 bases are shared with TRBD2. This CDR3 comprises 16 residues. J gave up 4 bases and V 3 bases, and 9 bases lay outside the gene matches. Germline assignment: CDR1 LNHNV and CDR2 YYDKDF (reference sequence). The DNA of the CDR3 is TGTGCCACCAGCAGTGCAAGGACTAGCGGAGCTTACGAGCAGTACTTC. Its protein is CATSSARTSGAYEQYF.

V and J are TRBV27 and TRBJ2-1; TRBD2 matches at 11 bases. The CDR3 consists of 13 residues. V lost 3 bases and J lost 15; bases outside the gene matches: 7. Germline V gene data show CDR1 as MNHEY and CDR2 as SMNVEV (reference sequence). The chain's CDR3 is CASSFTSGSGLFF. The CDR3 DNA follows: TGTGCCAGCAGTTTTACTAGCGGGAGTGGGTTGTTCTTC.

V gene TRBV29-1 combines with J gene TRBJ2-1; TRBD2 aligns across 7 bases. V lost 4 bases to trimming and J lost 3 bases; unmatched junction nucleotides: 6. This CDR3 has 14 amino acids. Germline V gene lookup returns CDR1 SQVTM and CDR2 ANQGSEA. The CDR3 nucleotides read TGCAGCGTTGTGATTAGCGGGTTCTACAATGAGCAGTTCTTC. This gives the protein CSVVISGFYNEQFF.